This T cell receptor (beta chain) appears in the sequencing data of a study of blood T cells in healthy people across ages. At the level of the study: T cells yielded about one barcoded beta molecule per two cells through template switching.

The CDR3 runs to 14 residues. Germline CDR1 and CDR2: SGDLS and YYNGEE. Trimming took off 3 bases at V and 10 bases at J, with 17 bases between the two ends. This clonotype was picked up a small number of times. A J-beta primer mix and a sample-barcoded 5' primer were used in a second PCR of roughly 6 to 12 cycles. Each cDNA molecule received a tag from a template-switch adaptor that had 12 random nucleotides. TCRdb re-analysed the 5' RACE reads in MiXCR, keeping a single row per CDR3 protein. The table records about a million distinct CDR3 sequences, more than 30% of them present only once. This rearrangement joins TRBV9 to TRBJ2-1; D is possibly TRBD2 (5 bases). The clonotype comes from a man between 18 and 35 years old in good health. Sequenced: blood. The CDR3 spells CASSAEGPLGEQFF. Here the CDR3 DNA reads TGTGCCAGCAGCGCTGAGGGCCCGTTGGGGGAGCAGTTCTTC.